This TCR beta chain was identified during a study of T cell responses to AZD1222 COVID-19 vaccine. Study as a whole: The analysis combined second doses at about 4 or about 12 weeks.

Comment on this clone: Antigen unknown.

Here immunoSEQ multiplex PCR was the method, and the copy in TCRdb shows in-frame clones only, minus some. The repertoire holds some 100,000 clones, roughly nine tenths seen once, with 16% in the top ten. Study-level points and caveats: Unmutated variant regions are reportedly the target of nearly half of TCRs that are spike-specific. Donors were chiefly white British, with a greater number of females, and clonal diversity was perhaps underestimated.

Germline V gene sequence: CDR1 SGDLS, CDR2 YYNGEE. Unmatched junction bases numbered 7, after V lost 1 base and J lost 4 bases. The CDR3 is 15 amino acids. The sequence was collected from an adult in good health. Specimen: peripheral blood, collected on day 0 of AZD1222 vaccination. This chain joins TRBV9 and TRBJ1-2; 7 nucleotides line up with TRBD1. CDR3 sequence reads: CASSVSGQFTYGYTF. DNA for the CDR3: TGTGCCAGCAGCGTATCGGGACAGTTTACCTATGGCTACACCTTC.